This T cell receptor (beta chain) was observed in a study of shared clonotypes between healthy human individuals. Study in general: Every donor yielded three CD4 naive, three CD4 memory, two CD8 naive and one CD8 memory plate.

Using roughly 180 ng DNA, around 30,000 T cell genomes, the sorted-subset replicate PCRs were run. The repertoire was sequenced with immunoSEQ multiplex PCR; TCRdb's copy has only in-frame clones and lacks some. The sample has hundreds of thousands of clones; roughly 72% are singletons. Trimming took off 4 bases at V and 5 bases at J, with 12 bases between the two ends. Germline lookup yields CDR1 ENHRY and CDR2 SYGVKD. The CDR3 runs to 13 residues. The TCR comes from a woman under 40 in good health. The sequencing sample was made of memory CD4+ T cells sorted from blood. Regarding subset: CD45RA-negative fraction. The J gene is TRBJ2-7, the V gene TRBV10-3; D may be TRBD1 (5 bases). CDR3 amino acids: CAISAQGGHEQYF. As DNA, the CDR3 is TGTGCCATCAGTGCTCAGGGCGGCCACGAGCAGTACTTC.